This is a list of T cell receptor beta chains from one sample in a study of cytomegalovirus exposure and HLA in healthy donors. Sequenced by immunoSEQ multiplex PCR; TCRdb stores in-frame clones only, minus some. The table has fewer than 200,000 clones, around 80% seen once. The sequenced sample was PBMCs. The receptors here all came from a woman in her late teens or twenties in good health and CMV-seronegative. CDR3s include the opening cysteine and the closing phenylalanine or tryptophan. D genes are given only for firm matches. The size entry is marked missing in some rows and otherwise reads once, few, many or a size class.

TRBD2 | . | TRBJ2-3 | 16 | TRBV10-1 | TGCGCCAGCAGGCTAACTAGCGGAGAATGCACAGATACGCAGTATTTT | CASRLTSGECTDTQYF
. | . | TRBJ1-4 | 15 | TRBV7-9 | TGTTCCAGCAGCTTACAGGGTTCGGCTAATGAAAAACTGTTTTTT | CSSSLQGSANEKLFF
. | once | TRBJ2-7 | 11 | TRBV5-6 | TGTGCCAGCAGCTACACAGAAGAGCAGTACTTC | CASSYTEEQYF
. | once | TRBJ2-5 | 14 | TRBV18 | TGTGCCAGCTCACCTCAGGGTTTGCAAGAGACCCAGTACTTC | CASSPQGLQETQYF
. | . | TRBJ2-3 | 14 | TRBV18 | TGTGCCAGCTCACGTACCACTAGCACAGATACGCAGTATTTT | CASSRTTSTDTQYF
TRBD1 | . | TRBJ2-2 | 17 | TRBV27 | TGTGCCAGCAGTTTATCCCCGGGACAGGGAGGGACCGGGGAGCTGTTTTTT | CASSLSPGQGGTGELFF
. | . | TRBJ2-3 | 13 | TRBV4-2 | TGTGCCAGCAGCCAAGGTAGTCCAGATACGCAGTATTTT | CASSQGSPDTQYF
. | . | TRBJ2-5 | 16 | TRBV2 | TGTGCCAGCAGTGAAAAGAGCAGCAGGATTGGGGAGACCCAGTACTTC | CASSEKSSRIGETQYF
TRBD1 | . | TRBJ1-4 | 16 | TRBV27 | TGTGCCAGCAGTTTGTTCGGGAGGGGGCAAAATGAAAAACTGTTTTTT | CASSLFGRGQNEKLFF
. | . | TRBJ2-1 | 14 | TRBV5-8 | TGTGCCAGCAGCTTGGCGGAAGGGGTCTATGAGCAGTTCTTC | CASSLAEGVYEQFF
. | . | TRBJ1-4 | 16 | TRBV7-9 | TGTGCCAGCAGCTTACTTTCAGGGTATGAAAATGAAAAACTGTTTTTT | CASSLLSGYENEKLFF
TRBD2 | . | TRBJ2-6 | 18 | TRBV14 | TGTGCCAGCAGCGGCTGGGAGGGGACCCTCGCTGGGGCCAACGTCCTGACTTTC | CASSGWEGTLAGANVLTF
TRBD2 | . | TRBJ2-1 | 15 | TRBV6-4 | TGTGCCAGCAGCCCGGGACTAGGGAATTACAATGAGCAGTTCTTC | CASSPGLGNYNEQFF
. | . | TRBJ2-7 | 16 | TRBV14 | TGTGCCAGCAGCCAAATCGCTAGCGCGAGATTGCCCGAGCAGTACTTC | CASSQIASARLPEQYF
. | few | TRBJ2-1 | 13 | TRBV5-1 | TGCGCCAGCAGCTTGAGTATAGACAATGAGCAGTTCTTC | CASSLSIDNEQFF
TRBD1 | few | TRBJ1-3 | 15 | TRBV28 | TGTGCCAGCAGTTTCGCCAGGGGGCTGAGAAACACCATATATTTT | CASSFARGLRNTIYF
TRBD1 | . | TRBJ2-7 | 16 | TRBV27 | TGTGCCAGCTCCGCCCCTGCCTCGGGACAGGGGCGCGAGCAGTACTTC | CASSAPASGQGREQYF
TRBD1 | . | TRBJ2-2 | 15 | TRBV11-3 | TGTGCCAGCAGCAACCGGGACAGCCAGGGGGGGGAGCTGTTTTTT | CASSNRDSQGGELFF
. | . | TRBJ1-5 | 14 | TRBV7-6 | TGTGCCAGCAGCCGGACATATAGCAATCAGCCCCAGCATTTT | CASSRTYSNQPQHF
TRBD1 | few | TRBJ2-7 | 15 | TRBV5-6 | TGTGCCAGCAGCTTTTCCTTGCAGGGGGCGTACGAGCAGTACTTC | CASSFSLQGAYEQYF
. | . | TRBJ1-2 | 14 | TRBV5-6 | TGTGCCAGCAGCTTGGCCGGACAGCCAGATGGCTACACCTTC | CASSLAGQPDGYTF
. | . | TRBJ1-4 | 15 | TRBV5-1 | TGCGCCAGCAGCTTAAGACAGGACACTAATGAAAAACTGTTTTTT | CASSLRQDTNEKLFF
TRBD1 | . | TRBJ1-2 | 15 | TRBV6-1 | TGTGCCAGCAGACTGGGACAGGGGCGCAACTATGGCTACACCTTC | CASRLGQGRNYGYTF
. | . | TRBJ2-5 | 13 | TRBV5-1 | TGCGCCAGCAGACGGGACTACCAAGAGACCCAGTACTTC | CASRRDYQETQYF
. | . | TRBJ2-3 | 14 | TRBV30 | TGTGCCTGGAGTACACCCCGATTCACAGATACGCAGTATTTT | CAWSTPRFTDTQYF
TRBD2 | once | TRBJ2-1 | 20 | TRBV19 | TGTGCCAGTAGTATTCGGGGGGGATGGGCGGAGGGCGCGGGTTACAATGAGCAGTTCTTC | CASSIRGGWAEGAGYNEQFF
TRBD1 | . | TRBJ2-7 | 14 | TRBV30 | TGTGCCTGGAGCGGGCCCCAGGGGGCGGGAGAGCAGTACTTC | CAWSGPQGAGEQYF
. | . | TRBJ2-5 | 16 | TRBV28 | TGTGCCAGCAGTGATAACAGGGGCCCTCGGGGGGAGACCCAGTACTTC | CASSDNRGPRGETQYF
TRBD1 | . | TRBJ2-1 | 15 | TRBV11-3 | TGTGCCAGCAGCTTTGGGGACAGGGGGCGGAATGAGCAGTTCTTC | CASSFGDRGRNEQFF
TRBD1 | . | TRBJ1-5 | 15 | TRBV27 | TGTGCCAGCAGTTTTGGGACAGGGCAGGGGCAGCCCCAGCATTTT | CASSFGTGQGQPQHF
TRBD1 | . | TRBJ2-1 | 19 | TRBV28 | TGTGCCAGCAGTCGGGGACAGGGAGCGGGTAGCGGAAGCTACAATGAGCAGTTCTTC | CASSRGQGAGSGSYNEQFF
TRBD1 | . | TRBJ1-5 | 13 | TRBV7-9 | TGTGCCAGCAGCTTCACAGGGGATCAGCCCCAGCATTTT | CASSFTGDQPQHF
TRBD2 | . | TRBJ2-2 | 16 | TRBV19 | TGTGCCAGTAGTACTATAGCGGGGAGGAACACCGGGGAGCTGTTTTTT | CASSTIAGRNTGELFF
. | . | TRBJ1-5 | 18 | TRBV2 | TGTGCCAGCAGTGAGAGGTCGGTGGGGGCAGGTGGCAATCAGCCCCAGCATTTT | CASSERSVGAGGNQPQHF
TRBD2 | . | TRBJ2-5 | 14 | TRBV7-6 | TGTGCCAGCAGCGACACACTAGCGGAAGAGACCCAGTACTTC | CASSDTLAEETQYF
. | . | TRBJ2-7 | 13 | TRBV5-6 | TGTGCCAGCAGCTTGGATAGGGGTAACGAGCAGTACTTC | CASSLDRGNEQYF
TRBD2 | . | TRBJ2-3 | 16 | TRBV7-2 | TGTGCCAGCAGCTTCCTACTAGCGGGAGGTACAGATACGCAGTATTTT | CASSFLLAGGTDTQYF
TRBD1 | . | TRBJ1-3 | 17 | TRBV18 | TGTGCCAGCTCACCCGGGACAGGGACGGGCGGTGGAAACACCATATATTTT | CASSPGTGTGGGNTIYF
. | . | TRBJ2-7 | 12 | TRBV28 | TGTGCCAGCAGTCCGGAGTACTACGAGCAGTACTTC | CASSPEYYEQYF
. | . | TRBJ1-1 | 14 | TRBV28 | TGTGCCAGCAACGAAATGGACAGTAACACTGAAGCTTTCTTT | CASNEMDSNTEAFF
. | . | TRBJ2-3 | 19 | TRBV21-1 | TGTGCCAGCAGCAAAGCGATTAAGGGGACTAGCGGGAAGGCAGATACGCAGTATTTT | CASSKAIKGTSGKADTQYF
. | . | TRBJ2-5 | 15 | TRBV10-1 | TGCGCCAGCAGTGGTGGTGGCGGGGTCACGGAGACCCAGTACTTC | CASSGGGGVTETQYF
. | . | TRBJ1-1 | 15 | TRBV21-1 | TGTGCCAGCAGCAAAGGGGGAGGGGGGGGGACTGAAGCTTTCTTT | CASSKGGGGGTEAFF
. | . | TRBJ1-4 | 15 | TRBV10-3 | TGTGCCATCAGTGCCTCCGACAGCACGAATGAAAAACTGTTTTTT | CAISASDSTNEKLFF
. | . | TRBJ1-3 | 17 | TRBV28 | TGTGCCAGCAGTTCACCAGAGCCCAGGGGATCCGGAAACACCATATATTTT | CASSSPEPRGSGNTIYF
TRBD2 | few | TRBJ2-5 | 17 | TRBV4-3 | TGCGCCAGCAGCCCAGAGGCAGGCGGGAGGGCCGGAGAGACCCAGTACTTC | CASSPEAGGRAGETQYF
. | many | TRBJ1-5 | 14 | TRBV6-6 | TGTGCCAGCAGGTTTCAGGGGAGCAATCAGCCCCAGCATTTT | CASRFQGSNQPQHF
TRBD1 | . | TRBJ2-3 | 15 | TRBV5-1 | TGCGCCAGCAGCCTAACAGGACAGGGAACAGATACGCAGTATTTT | CASSLTGQGTDTQYF
. | . | TRBJ1-2 | 14 | TRBV7-8 | TGTGCCAGCAGCTATACATTGGGGGGCTATGGCTACACCTTC | CASSYTLGGYGYTF
. | . | TRBJ2-1 | 11 | TRBV20-1 | TGCAGCGCGGACACCTACAATGAGCAGTTCTTC | CSADTYNEQFF
. | . | TRBJ2-7 | 13 | TRBV6-5 | TGTGCCAGCAGTTGGGGAGGACGATACGAGCAGTACTTC | CASSWGGRYEQYF
. | . | TRBJ2-2 | 13 | TRBV18 | TGTGCCAGCTCACCCTCTCACACCGGGGAGCTGTTTTTT | CASSPSHTGELFF
. | few | TRBJ2-6 | 17 | TRBV4-3 | TGCGCCAGCAGCCAAGAGGGTAGGACAGCTGGGGCCAACGTCCTGACTTTC | CASSQEGRTAGANVLTF
TRBD2 | . | TRBJ2-3 | 15 | TRBV29-1 | TGCAGCGTTGTAAAGCGCGGGGGGGTCACAGATACGCAGTATTTT | CSVVKRGGVTDTQYF
TRBD1 | . | TRBJ2-4 | 20 | TRBV10-3 | TGTGCCATCAACCGTCGGCCGGACAGGGGGAGGAGGCTAGCCAAAAACATTCAGTACTTC | CAINRRPDRGRRLAKNIQYF
. | . | TRBJ1-4 | 17 | TRBV27 | TGTGCCAGCACCGCCTGGCGGGAGGGCCGGACTAATGAAAAACTGTTTTTT | CASTAWREGRTNEKLFF
. | . | TRBJ1-1 | 12 | TRBV7-2 | TGTGCCAGCAGCTTAGGACAGCATGAAGCTTTCTTT | CASSLGQHEAFF